Below, 24 T cell receptor beta chains from the same sample are listed, as sequenced in a study of blood T cell repertoires in COVID-19. Here immunoSEQ multiplex PCR was the method, and the copy in TCRdb shows in-frame clones only, minus some. The sample holds a few hundred thousand clones, around 91% seen once. The specimen was PBMCs or T cells enriched from blood (not recorded which). These TCRs come from a young woman with acute COVID-19.

The chain combines TRBV4-2 with TRBJ2-1; 12 nucleotides line up with TRBD2. Germline V gene lookup returns CDR1 LGHNA and CDR2 YNFKEQ. After removal of 1 base from V and 8 bases from J, the junction contained 9 bases not matched to a gene. There are 17 residues in the CDR3. CDR3 region: CASSQGTTTSGSYEQFF. In DNA, the CDR3 is TGTGCCAGCAGCCAAGGGACTACGACTAGCGGGAGTTATGAGCAGTTCTTC.

This clone occurred once. J is TRBJ1-5 and V is TRBV5-1, with TRBD1 identical over 11 bases. Germline assignment: CDR1 SGHRS and CDR2 YFSETQ. The CDR3 totals 15 residues. V lost 4 bases to trimming and J lost 5 bases; unmatched junction nucleotides: 5. The CDR3 is CASSPGTGGHQPQHF. Written as DNA, the CDR3 is TGCGCCAGCAGCCCGGGGACAGGGGGGCATCAGCCCCAGCATTTT.

There are a few counts of this clone. The chain employs TRBV2 and TRBJ1-2, with a tentative D call TRBD1 (6 bases). The germline gives CDR1 SNHLY, CDR2 FYNNEI. V was clipped by 6 bases and J by 8 bases, with 13 bases between them. This CDR3 is 12 amino acids long. The CDR3: CASRSDRTGYTF. As DNA, the CDR3 is TGTGCCAGCAGGAGTGACAGGACAGGCTACACCTTC.

J is TRBJ1-1 and V is TRBV2; no reliable D call. Trimming removed 10 bases from V and 5 bases from J, with 17 bases in between. CDR1 and CDR2 from the germline V gene are SNHLY and FYNNEI. CDR3 length equals 13 residues. The chain's CDR3 is CAISLSGLTEAFF. The CDR3 nucleotides read TGTGCCATTTCCCTATCCGGGTTGACTGAAGCTTTCTTT.

CDR3 DNA: TGTGCCAGCAGTTTAGCCCCCAAGCCCCAGCATTTT. It encodes CASSLAPKPQHF. The chain links TRBV12-3 or TRBV12-4 to TRBJ1-5; D uncertain. V lost 0 bases and J lost 8, with 5 bases in between. This CDR3 contains 12 residues.

The chain joins TRBV18 to TRBJ1-4, with D hard to call. Germline values: CDR1 KGHSH, CDR2 LQKENI. With 4 bases removed from V and 6 bases from J, the gap between germline ends came to 6 bases. The CDR3 consists of 12 residues. Here the CDR3 reads CASSLIDEKLFF. Written as DNA, the CDR3 is TGTGCCAGCTCACTCATTGATGAAAAACTGTTTTTT.

The gene calls are TRBV9 and TRBJ2-3; 7 bases agree with TRBD2. Trimming took 0 bases from V and 4 from J; bases not matched to a gene: 23. Germline CDR1 SGDLS, CDR2 YYNGEE. This CDR3 contains 21 residues. CDR3: CASSVATGGRADGRDADTQYF. DNA of the CDR3: TGTGCCAGCAGCGTAGCTACGGGTGGGAGGGCCGATGGAAGGGATGCAGATACGCAGTATTTT.

This chain uses TRBV19 with TRBJ1-5, with D unclear. This CDR3 is built from 14 residues. Per the germline V gene, CDR1 is LNHDA and CDR2 is SQIVND (reference sequence). Trimming removed 1 base at V and 6 bases at J, with 10 bases between. CDR3 bases: TGTGCCAGTAGTATAGTCTCAGGAGGTCAGCCCCAGCATTTT. Residues: CASSIVSGGQPQHF. Full variable domain (rest looked up from reference TRBV19 and TRBJ1-5): DGGITQSPKYLFRKEGQNVTLSCEQNLNHDAMYWYRQDPGQGLRLIYYSQIVNDFQKGDIAEGYSVSREKKESFPLTVTSAQKNPTAFYLCASSIVSGGQPQHFGDGTRLSIL.

The chain uses TRBV5-6 and TRBJ1-1; 7 bases map to TRBD1. The CDR3 totals 15 residues. J lost 4 bases, V lost 5 bases, and 11 bases had no gene match. Germline-derived CDR1 and CDR2 are SGHDT and YYEEEE. This CDR3 is CASSFTGQAGTEAFF. Written as DNA, the CDR3 is TGTGCCAGCAGTTTTACTGGACAGGCTGGCACTGAAGCTTTCTTT.

About this clone itself: Within the sample, other DNA sequences also encode this same CDR3. This chain links TRBV3-1 (or the pseudogene TRBV3-2) with TRBJ1-3; D is unresolved. Trimming stripped 0 bases from V and 0 bases from J, with 3 bases between. The V gene's germline CDR1 is LGHDT and CDR2 YNNKEL (reference sequence). The CDR3 totals 14 residues. This CDR3 is CASSQDSSGNTIYF. The CDR3 DNA follows: TGTGCCAGCAGCCAAGACAGCTCTGGAAACACCATATATTTT.

This clone was counted between two and nine times. V gene TRBV10-3 combines with J gene TRBJ1-5, with 8 bases aligning to TRBD1. Per the germline V gene, CDR1 is ENHRY and CDR2 is SYGVKD. The CDR3 spans 15 residues. J lost 4 bases, V lost 3 bases, and 5 bases had no gene match. For the CDR3, the DNA is TGTGCCATCAGTGATGGGACAGGACCGAATCAGCCCCAGCATTTT. It codes for CAISDGTGPNQPQHF.

The chain is built from TRBV15 and TRBJ2-7, with 7 nucleotides matching TRBD2. There are 15 residues in the CDR3. The V segment lost 1 base and the J segment 1 base; nucleotides outside the gene matches: 4. Germline V gene data show CDR1 as LNHNV and CDR2 as YYDKDF (reference sequence). For the CDR3, the DNA is TGTGCCACCAGCAGAGGCGGGAGTGGGTCCTACGAGCAGTACTTC. Its translation: CATSRGGSGSYEQYF.

This rearrangement joins TRBV3-1 (or the pseudogene TRBV3-2) to TRBJ2-1, with 12 bases identical to TRBD2. Losses at the gene ends were 6 bases for V and 10 bases for J; bases not matched to a gene: 7. The CDR3 contains 14 residues. The germline V gene encodes CDR1 LGHDT and CDR2 YNNKEL (reference sequence). DNA of the CDR3: TGTGCCAGCAGGGGGGCTAGCGGGAGGGTAGAGCAGTTCTTC. Translation gives CASRGASGRVEQFF.

The rearrangement uses TRBV5-1 and TRBJ1-3; a possible D gene is TRBD1 (5 bases). With 3 bases removed from V and 0 bases from J, the gap between germline ends came to 10 bases. Germline assignment: CDR1 SGHRS and CDR2 YFSETQ. CDR3 length: 15 amino acids. The CDR3 reads CASSSGRDSGNTIYF. The DNA of the CDR3 is TGCGCCAGCAGCTCGGGCAGGGACTCTGGAAACACCATATATTTT.

The chain's CDR3 is CASSLDYSTGSEQYF. The DNA for the CDR3 is TGCGCCAGCAGCTTGGACTACTCGACTGGCAGCGAGCAGTACTTC. The genes are TRBV5-1 and TRBJ2-7; D uncertain. V lost 0 bases and J lost 6, with 16 bases in between. The CDR3 extends over 15 amino acids. Per germline, CDR1 SGHRS and CDR2 YFSETQ.

The V and J genes are TRBV7-6 and TRBJ2-1, with D possibly matching TRBD2 (5 bases). The V gene's germline CDR1 is SGHVS and CDR2 FNYEAQ. The CDR3 extends over 13 amino acids. V lost 6 bases, J lost 9 bases, and 15 bases lay in between. In DNA, the CDR3 is TGTGCCAGCAGTCCCCACGAGGGAATTGAGCAGTTCTTC. Protein product: CASSPHEGIEQFF.

The rearrangement joins TRBV25-1 to TRBJ1-2; D might be TRBD1 (6 bases). Looked up from germline, CDR1 is MGHDK and CDR2 is SYGVNS. Trimming stripped 0 bases from V and 6 bases from J, with 11 bases between. The CDR3 has 14 residues. This CDR3 is CASSEYRGGDGYTF. For the CDR3, the DNA is TGTGCCAGCAGTGAATATCGGGGGGGCGATGGCTACACCTTC.

Remarks on this clone: The conserved final phenylalanine or tryptophan is absent from the CDR3, which likely points to a read error. The DNA is left out, because the CDR3 cannot be placed on it with certainty; the CDR3 is given as TCRdb lists it. The rearrangement joins TRBV12-3 or TRBV12-4 to TRBJ1-2; TRBD1 is the table's D call, not checked against the DNA. The CDR3 is 10 amino acids in total, end residues counted. CDR3: CASSRGTGDL.

J is TRBJ2-1 and V is TRBV3-1 (or the pseudogene TRBV3-2), with 11 bases fitting TRBD2. This CDR3 contains 15 residues. V was clipped by 4 bases and J by 7 bases; unmatched bases: 6. Germline values: CDR1 LGHDT, CDR2 YNNKEL (reference sequence). Here the CDR3 reads CASSRSGRAGNEQFF. Written as DNA, the CDR3 is TGTGCCAGCAGCCGTAGCGGGAGGGCCGGTAATGAGCAGTTCTTC.

The chain carries TRBV9 and TRBJ2-5; TRBD2 matches 14 bases. This CDR3 is built from 16 residues. Germline V gene data show CDR1 as SGDLS and CDR2 as YYNGEE. The V segment lost 4 bases and the J segment 3 bases; nucleotides outside the gene matches: 5. The CDR3 loop is CASSPRGLAGEETQYF. CDR3 DNA: TGTGCCAGCAGCCCGAGGGGACTAGCGGGAGAAGAGACCCAGTACTTC.

The chain combines TRBV5-1 with TRBJ2-1; 8 nucleotides line up with TRBD2. The CDR3 runs 14 residues. Germline lookup yields CDR1 SGHRS and CDR2 YFSETQ. With 3 bases clipped from V and 9 bases from J, the junction kept 8 bases outside the gene matches. The CDR3 nucleotides read TGCGCCAGCAGCTGGAGGACTAGCCGGGGTGAGCAGTTCTTC. Translating gives CASSWRTSRGEQFF.

This clone was counted only a few times. The chain joins TRBV4-2 to TRBJ2-7; the match to TRBD1 covers 10 bases. This CDR3 is 14 amino acids long. The trim removed 6 bases at V and 2 bases at J, leaving 4 bases unmatched. Germline lookup yields CDR1 LGHNA and CDR2 YNFKEQ. CDR3 sequence: CASSSGTGAYEQYF. CDR3 coding DNA: TGTGCCAGCAGTTCCGGGACAGGGGCCTACGAGCAGTACTTC.

The CDR3 nucleotides read TGTGCCAGCAGTGTACTAGCGGGGCCCACAGATACGCAGTATTTT. This translates into CASSVLAGPTDTQYF. This chain joins TRBV28 and TRBJ2-3, with 10 bases that match TRBD2. The CDR3 runs to 15 residues. In germline, CDR1 is MDHEN, CDR2 SYDVKM. Trimming removed 5 bases from V and 2 bases from J; junction bases left unmatched: 4.

This sequence joins TRBV13 and TRBJ2-7; 12 positions agree with TRBD2. The ends lost 0 bases at V and 4 bases at J; junction bases unmatched: 7. This CDR3 has 17 amino acids. The germline gives CDR1 PRHDT, CDR2 FYEKMQ (reference sequence). The CDR3 protein is CASSLGTSGSRSYEQYF. In DNA form, the CDR3 reads TGTGCCAGCAGCTTAGGGACTAGCGGGAGTAGATCGTACGAGCAGTACTTC. Supplemented by reference TRBV13 and TRBJ2-7, the full variable domain reads AAGVIQSPRHLIKEKRETATLKCYPIPRHDTVYWYQQGPGQDPQFLISFYEKMQSDKGSIPDRFSAQQFSDYHSELNMSSLELGDSALYFCASSLGTSGSRSYEQYFGPGTRLTVT.